This passage covers 7 T cell receptor beta chains from one sample sequenced in a study of regulatory and conventional T cells in breast cancer. TCRdb called the PCR reads again in MiXCR, with one record for every CDR3 protein. The table includes 100 to 150 distinct CDR3 sequences, about 40% detected once. The sequencing input was regulatory T cells from blood. The receptor set was obtained from a female donor with breast cancer.

In this sample, this clonotype turned up a few times. With a much larger clone just one base away, this may be a read error. Here the CDR3 reads CASSQVWTLFRNTIYF. CDR3 nucleotides: TGTGCCAGCAGCCAAGTCTGGACCCTCTTTCGGAACACCATATATTTT. The chain has TRBV4-2 and TRBJ1-3; no reliable D call. There are 16 residues in the CDR3. Trimming cost V 1 base and J 7 bases, with 17 bases left between them. CDR1 LGHNA and CDR2 YNFKEQ come from the germline V gene.

A word on this clonotype: Without the conserved terminal phenylalanine or tryptophan, this CDR3 likely stems from a read error. This chain connects TRBV14 to TRBJ2-7; D uncertain. The length of the CDR3 is 11 residues. CDR1 is SGHDN, CDR2 FVKESK, per germline. The CDR3 region has the DNA TGTGCCGGCAGCCTCTCCTACGGGCAGTACATC. It translates to CAGSLSYGQYI.

By proportion, this clonotype is hyperexpanded. This rearrangement joins TRBV10-3 to TRBJ2-3, with TRBD2 matching over 7 bases. Germline V CDR1 and CDR2: ENHRY, SYGVKD. There are 15 residues in the CDR3. J gave up 3 bases and V 8 bases, and 11 bases lay outside the gene matches. The CDR3, as DNA: TGTGCCATCTCCGAGACTAGCCTAAAAACAGATACGCAGTATTTT. It specifies CAISETSLKTDTQYF.

This clonotype rates as medium-sized. The chain recombines TRBV5-6 with TRBJ1-4; no clear D gene. The V gene's germline CDR1 is SGHDT and CDR2 YYEEEE. The CDR3 extends over 13 amino acids. Trimming removed 0 bases at V and 4 bases at J, with 4 bases between. This chain's CDR3 is CASSLEFNEKLFF. The CDR3 nucleotides read TGTGCCAGCAGCTTGGAGTTTAATGAAAAACTGTTTTTT.

In its sample, this clonotype is hyperexpanded (1% or more). The genes are TRBV29-1 and TRBJ1-5, with 8 bases lining up with TRBD1. V lost 6 bases and J lost 8; bases outside the gene matches: 21. The CDR3 length is 17 residues. Germline loops: CDR1 SQVTM, CDR2 ANQGSEA. The CDR3 loop is CSVLTPNRPGGSEPQHF. DNA of the CDR3: TGCAGCGTCCTCACCCCTAACCGTCCAGGGGGCTCGGAGCCCCAGCATTTT.

By proportion, this clonotype is large (0.1 to 1%). V gene TRBV11-1 combines with J gene TRBJ1-1; weak D call: TRBD1 (5 bases). This CDR3 contains 15 residues. Germline assignment: CDR1 SGHAT and CDR2 FQDESV (reference sequence). V was trimmed by 11 bases and J by 2 bases, leaving 21 bases between them. Here the CDR3 reads CASRDYSKFNTEAFF. CDR3 bases: TGTGCCTCACGGGACTATTCCAAATTCAACACTGAAGCTTTCTTT.

Notes on this clonotype: One junction end does not reproduce the germline sequence, and a read error may be involved. V and J are TRBV29-1 and TRBJ1-5; 8 nucleotides match TRBD1. CDR1 is SQVTM and CDR2 is ANQGSEA in the germline V gene. The CDR3 covers 17 residues. Written as DNA, the CDR3 is TGTAGCGTCCCCACCCCTAGCCGTCCAGGGGGCTCGGAGCCCCAGCATTTT. Amino acids: CSVPTPSRPGGSEPQHF.